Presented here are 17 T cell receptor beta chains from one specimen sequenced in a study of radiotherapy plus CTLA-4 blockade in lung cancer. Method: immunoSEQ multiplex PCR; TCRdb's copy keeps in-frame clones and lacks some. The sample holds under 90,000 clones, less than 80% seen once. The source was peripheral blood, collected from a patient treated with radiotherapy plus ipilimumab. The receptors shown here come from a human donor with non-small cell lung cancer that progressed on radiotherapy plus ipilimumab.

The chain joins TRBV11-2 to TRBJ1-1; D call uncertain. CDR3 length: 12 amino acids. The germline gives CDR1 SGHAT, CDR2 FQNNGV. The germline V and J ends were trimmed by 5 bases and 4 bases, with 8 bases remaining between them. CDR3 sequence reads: CASSPPSTEAFF. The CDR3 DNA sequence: TGTGCCAGCAGCCCCCCGAGCACTGAAGCTTTCTTT.

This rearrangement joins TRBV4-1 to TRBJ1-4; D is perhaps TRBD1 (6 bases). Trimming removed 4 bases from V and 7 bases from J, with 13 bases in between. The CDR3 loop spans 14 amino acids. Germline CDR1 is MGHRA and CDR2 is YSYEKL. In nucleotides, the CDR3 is TGCGCCAGCAGCCCACAGGGTTTAGGTGAAAAACTGTTTTTT. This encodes CASSPQGLGEKLFF.

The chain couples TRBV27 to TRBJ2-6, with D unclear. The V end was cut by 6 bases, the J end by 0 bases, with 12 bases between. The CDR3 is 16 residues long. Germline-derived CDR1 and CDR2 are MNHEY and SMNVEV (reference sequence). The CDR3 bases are TGTGCCAGCAGCCTCGTGTTCAGCTCTGGGGCCAACGTCCTGACTTTC. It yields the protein CASSLVFSSGANVLTF.

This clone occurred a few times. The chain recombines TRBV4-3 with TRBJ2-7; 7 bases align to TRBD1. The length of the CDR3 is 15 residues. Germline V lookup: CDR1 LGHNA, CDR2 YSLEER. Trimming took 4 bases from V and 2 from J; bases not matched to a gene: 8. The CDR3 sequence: CASSRGQDGAYEQYF. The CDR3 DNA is TGCGCCAGCAGCCGCGGACAGGACGGGGCCTACGAGCAGTACTTC.

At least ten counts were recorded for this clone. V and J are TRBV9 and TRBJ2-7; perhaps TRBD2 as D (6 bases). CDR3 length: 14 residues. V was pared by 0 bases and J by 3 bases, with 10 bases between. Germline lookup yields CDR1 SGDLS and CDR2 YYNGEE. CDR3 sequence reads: CASSVAGGFYEQYF. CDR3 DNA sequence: TGTGCCAGCAGCGTAGCTGGGGGGTTCTACGAGCAGTACTTC.

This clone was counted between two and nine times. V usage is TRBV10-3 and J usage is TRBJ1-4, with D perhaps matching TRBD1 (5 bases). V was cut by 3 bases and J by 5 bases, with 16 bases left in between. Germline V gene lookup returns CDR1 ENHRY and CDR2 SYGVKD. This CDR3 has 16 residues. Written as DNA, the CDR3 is TGTGCCATCAGTGAATGGGGACTCGGGGAAAATGAAAAACTGTTTTTT. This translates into CAISEWGLGENEKLFF.

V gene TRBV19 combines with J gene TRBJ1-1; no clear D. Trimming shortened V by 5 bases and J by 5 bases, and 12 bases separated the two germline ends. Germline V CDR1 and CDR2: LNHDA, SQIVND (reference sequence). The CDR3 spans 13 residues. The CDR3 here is CASSFAGRTEAFF. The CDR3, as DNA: TGTGCCAGTAGTTTCGCGGGTAGGACTGAAGCTTTCTTT.

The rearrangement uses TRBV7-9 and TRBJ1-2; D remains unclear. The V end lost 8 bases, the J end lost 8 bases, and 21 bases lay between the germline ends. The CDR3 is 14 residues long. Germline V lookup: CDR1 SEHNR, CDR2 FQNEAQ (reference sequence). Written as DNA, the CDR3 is TGTGCCAGCGCCCCTTCCGGACCAGAGGTGGGCTACACCTTC. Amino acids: CASAPSGPEVGYTF.

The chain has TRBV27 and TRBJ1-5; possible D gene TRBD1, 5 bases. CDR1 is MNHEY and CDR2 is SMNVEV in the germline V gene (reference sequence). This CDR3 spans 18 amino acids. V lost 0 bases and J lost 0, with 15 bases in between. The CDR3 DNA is TGTGCCAGCAGTTTATCGGCTGGTGGGGGAACTAGCAATCAGCCCCAGCATTTT. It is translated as CASSLSAGGGTSNQPQHF.

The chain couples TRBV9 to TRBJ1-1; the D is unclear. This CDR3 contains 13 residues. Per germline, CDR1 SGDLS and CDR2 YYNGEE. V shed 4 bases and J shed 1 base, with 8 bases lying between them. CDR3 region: CASSSLTNTEAFF. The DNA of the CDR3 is TGTGCCAGCAGCTCTCTAACGAACACTGAAGCTTTCTTT. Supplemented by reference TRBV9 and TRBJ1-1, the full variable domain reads DSGVTQTPKHLITATGQRVTLRCSPRSGDLSVYWYQQSLDQGLQFLIQYYNGEERAKGNILERFSAQQFPDLHSELNLSSLELGDSALYFCASSSLTNTEAFFGQGTRLTVV.

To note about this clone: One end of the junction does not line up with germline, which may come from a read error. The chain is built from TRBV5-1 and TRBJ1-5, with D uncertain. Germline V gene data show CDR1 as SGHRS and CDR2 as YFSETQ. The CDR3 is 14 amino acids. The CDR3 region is CASSSVRWNQPQHF. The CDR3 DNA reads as TGTGCCAGCAGCTCGGTACGGTGGAATCAGCCCCAGCATTTT.

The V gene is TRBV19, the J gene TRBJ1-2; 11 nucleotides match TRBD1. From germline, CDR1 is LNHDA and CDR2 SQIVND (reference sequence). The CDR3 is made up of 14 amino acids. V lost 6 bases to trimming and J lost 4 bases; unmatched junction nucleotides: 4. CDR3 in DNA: TGTGCCAGTAGACCGGACAGGGGGCCCTATGGCTACACCTTC. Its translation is CASRPDRGPYGYTF.

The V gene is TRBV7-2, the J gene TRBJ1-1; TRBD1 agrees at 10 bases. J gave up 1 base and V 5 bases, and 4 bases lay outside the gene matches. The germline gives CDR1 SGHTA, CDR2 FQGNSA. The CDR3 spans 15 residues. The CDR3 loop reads CASSNRDRGNTEAFF. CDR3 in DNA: TGTGCCAGCAGCAACCGGGACAGGGGGAACACTGAAGCTTTCTTT. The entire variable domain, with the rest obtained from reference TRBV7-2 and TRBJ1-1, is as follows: GAGVSQSPSNKVTEKGKDVELRCDPISGHTALYWYRQSLGQGLEFLIYFQGNSAPDKSGLPSDRFSAERTGGSVSTLTIQRTQQEDSAVYLCASSNRDRGNTEAFFGQGTRLTVV.

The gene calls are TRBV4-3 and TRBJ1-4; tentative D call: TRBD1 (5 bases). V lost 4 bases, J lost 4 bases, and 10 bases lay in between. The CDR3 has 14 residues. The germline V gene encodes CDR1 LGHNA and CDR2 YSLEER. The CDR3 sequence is CASSPGHGNEKLFF. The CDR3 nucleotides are TGCGCCAGCAGCCCCGGACACGGTAATGAAAAACTGTTTTTT.

CDR3 residues: CASSLERRSEAFF. CDR3 nucleotides: TGTGCCAGCAGCTTAGAGCGGAGGTCTGAAGCTTTCTTT. The V gene is TRBV7-2, the J gene TRBJ1-1, with D hard to call. The CDR3 is 13 residues long. Per germline, CDR1 SGHTA and CDR2 FQGNSA. With 1 base removed from V and 6 bases from J, the gap between germline ends came to 9 bases.

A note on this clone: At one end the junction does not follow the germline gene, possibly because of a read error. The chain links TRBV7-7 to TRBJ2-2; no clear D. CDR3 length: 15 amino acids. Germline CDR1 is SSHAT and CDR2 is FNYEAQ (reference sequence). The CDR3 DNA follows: TGTGCTAGCAGCAACCCGACAACGAACACCGGGGAGCTGTTTTTT. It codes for CASSNPTTNTGELFF. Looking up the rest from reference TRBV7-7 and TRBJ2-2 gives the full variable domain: GAGVSQSPRYKVTKRGQDVTLRCDPISSHATLYWYQQALGQGPEFLTYFNYEAQPDKSGLPSDRFSAERPEGSISTLTIQRTEQRDSAMYRCASSNPTTNTGELFFGEGSRLTVL.

The CDR3 protein is CSVEGGGAIYNEQFF. CDR3 nucleotide sequence: TGCAGCGTTGAAGGTGGGGGGGCTATCTACAATGAGCAGTTCTTC. The genes are TRBV29-1 and TRBJ2-1; TRBD2 might be the D (7 bases). The germline gives CDR1 SQVTM, CDR2 ANQGSEA. CDR3 length: 15 amino acids. Trimming cost V 1 base and J 3 bases, with 13 bases left between them.